This TCR beta chain came from a study of control samples from healthy donors and cancer patients. Clones were sequenced by immunoSEQ multiplex PCR, and TCRdb holds only the in-frame ones, with some missing. Found here are around 120,000 clones, around nine tenths of them singletons; the top ten hold 2% to 3%. CDR3 size: 14 residues. V lost 4 bases and J lost 2; bases outside the gene matches: 5. CDR1 and CDR2 from the germline V gene are MDHEN and SYDVKM. This clonotype originated in a woman aged 65 to 85 in good health. The specimen was blood. The rearrangement uses TRBV28 and TRBJ2-7; 7 positions agree with TRBD1. CDR3 nucleotide sequence: TGTGCCAGCAGTTCACCGGGACAGACCTACGAGCAGTACTTC. This gives the protein CASSSPGQTYEQYF.